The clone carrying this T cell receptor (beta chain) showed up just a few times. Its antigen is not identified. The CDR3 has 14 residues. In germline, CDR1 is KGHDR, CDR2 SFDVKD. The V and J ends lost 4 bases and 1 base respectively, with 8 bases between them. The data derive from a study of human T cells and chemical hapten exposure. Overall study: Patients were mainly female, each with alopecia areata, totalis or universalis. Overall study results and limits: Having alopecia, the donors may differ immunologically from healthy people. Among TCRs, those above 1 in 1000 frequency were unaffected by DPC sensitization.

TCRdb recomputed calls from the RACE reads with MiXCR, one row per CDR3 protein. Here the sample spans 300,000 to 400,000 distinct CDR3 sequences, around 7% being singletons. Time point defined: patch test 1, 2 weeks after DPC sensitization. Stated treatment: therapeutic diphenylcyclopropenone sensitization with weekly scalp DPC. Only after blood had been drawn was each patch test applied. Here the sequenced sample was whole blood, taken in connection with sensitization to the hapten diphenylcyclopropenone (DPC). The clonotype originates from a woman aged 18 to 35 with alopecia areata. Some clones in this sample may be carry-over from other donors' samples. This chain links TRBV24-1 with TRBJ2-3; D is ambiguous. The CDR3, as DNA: TGTGCCACCAGTGACCAGGACGGCACAGATACGCAGTATTTT. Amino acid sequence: CATSDQDGTDTQYF.